This T cell receptor (beta chain) was obtained from a study of beta chain features in type 1 diabetes. This clone has more than one count but fewer than ten. This CDR3 is built from 16 residues. Germline V gene data show CDR1 as SGHDN and CDR2 as FVKESK. V was clipped by 2 bases and J by 2 bases, with 12 bases between them. Every bit of the isolated RNA underwent reverse transcription, so sequencing read expressed TCRB transcripts. Sequenced by immunoSEQ multiplex PCR; TCRdb stores in-frame clones only, minus some. The table lists about 340,000 clones, roughly 8% of them singletons. Sequencing was carried out using central memory CD4+ T cells from blood. This TCR was sampled from a woman aged 18-29 years in good health. The V gene is TRBV14, the J gene TRBJ2-2; D is ambiguous. This CDR3 is CASSQKRGYNTGELFF. The CDR3 bases are TGTGCCAGCAGCCAAAAGCGCGGCTATAACACCGGGGAGCTGTTTTTT.